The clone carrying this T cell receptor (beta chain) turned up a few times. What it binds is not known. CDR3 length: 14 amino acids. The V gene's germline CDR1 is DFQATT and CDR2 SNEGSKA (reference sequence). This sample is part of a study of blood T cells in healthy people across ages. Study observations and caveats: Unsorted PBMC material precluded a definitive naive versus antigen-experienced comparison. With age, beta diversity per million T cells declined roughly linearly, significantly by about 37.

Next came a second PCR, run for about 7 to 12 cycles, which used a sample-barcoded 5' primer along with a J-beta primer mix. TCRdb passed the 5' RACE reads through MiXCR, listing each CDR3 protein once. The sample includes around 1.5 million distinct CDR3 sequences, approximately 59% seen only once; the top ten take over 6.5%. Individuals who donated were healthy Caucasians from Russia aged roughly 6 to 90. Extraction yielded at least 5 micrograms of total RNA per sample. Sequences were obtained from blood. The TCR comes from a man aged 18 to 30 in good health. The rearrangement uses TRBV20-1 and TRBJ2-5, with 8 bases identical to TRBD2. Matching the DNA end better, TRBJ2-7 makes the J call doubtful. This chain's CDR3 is CSASWRGDLAEQYF. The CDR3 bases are TGCAGTGCTAGTTGGCGGGGGGACCTAGCCGAGCAGTACTTC.